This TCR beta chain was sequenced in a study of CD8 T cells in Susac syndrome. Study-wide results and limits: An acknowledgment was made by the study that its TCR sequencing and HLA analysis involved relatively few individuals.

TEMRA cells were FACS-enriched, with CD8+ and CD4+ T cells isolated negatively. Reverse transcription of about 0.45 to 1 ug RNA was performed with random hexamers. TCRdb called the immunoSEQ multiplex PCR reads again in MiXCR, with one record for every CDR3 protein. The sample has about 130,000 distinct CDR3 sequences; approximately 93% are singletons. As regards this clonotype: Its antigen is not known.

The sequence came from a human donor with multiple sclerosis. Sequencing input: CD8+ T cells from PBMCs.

CDR3 bases: TGTGCCAGCTCGGGACTAGTGGCGTCGGATACGCAGTATTTT. This sequence encodes CASSGLVASDTQYF. V and J are TRBV7-6 and TRBJ2-3, with 8 nucleotides matching TRBD2. Germline-derived CDR1 and CDR2 are SGHVS and FNYEAQ. The V gene end was trimmed by 8 bases and the J gene end by 6 bases; junction bases not matched to a gene: 10. The CDR3 sequence is 14 residues long. Complete variable domain (other parts from reference TRBV7-6 and TRBJ2-3): GAGVSQSPRYKVTKRGQDVALRCDPISGHVSLYWYRQALGQGPEFLTYFNYEAQQDKSGLPNDRFSAERPEGSISTLTIQRTEQRDSAMYRCASSGLVASDTQYFGPGTRLTVL.